Below are 2 T cell receptor beta chains sequenced from a single sample in a study of blood T cells in healthy people across ages. A second roughly 7 to 12 cycle PCR used barcoded and J-beta primers. TCRdb re-called the 5' RACE reads with MiXCR, one entry per CDR3 protein. The table lists about 970,000 distinct CDR3 sequences, about 51% of them singletons. The sample consisted of blood. Receptor source: a woman aged 60 to 75 in good health.

The chain carries TRBV7-2 and TRBJ2-1, with D perhaps TRBD2 (5 bases). V lost 5 bases and J lost 0, with 8 bases in between. This CDR3 is 14 amino acids long. CDR1 and CDR2 (germline): SGHTA, FQGNSA. The CDR3 protein is CASSHAGSYNEQFF. In nucleotides, the CDR3 is TGTGCCAGCAGCCATGCGGGCTCCTACAATGAGCAGTTCTTC.

CDR3 nucleotides: TGTGCCAGCAGCTTTGTCGGGAGTGGTGAGCAGTACTTC. Amino acids: CASSFVGSGEQYF. The rearrangement links TRBV4-2 to TRBJ2-7, with a tentative D call TRBD2 (6 bases). V was pared by 5 bases and J by 7 bases, with 15 bases between. Looked up from germline, CDR1 is LGHNA and CDR2 is YNFKEQ. The length of the CDR3 is 13 residues.